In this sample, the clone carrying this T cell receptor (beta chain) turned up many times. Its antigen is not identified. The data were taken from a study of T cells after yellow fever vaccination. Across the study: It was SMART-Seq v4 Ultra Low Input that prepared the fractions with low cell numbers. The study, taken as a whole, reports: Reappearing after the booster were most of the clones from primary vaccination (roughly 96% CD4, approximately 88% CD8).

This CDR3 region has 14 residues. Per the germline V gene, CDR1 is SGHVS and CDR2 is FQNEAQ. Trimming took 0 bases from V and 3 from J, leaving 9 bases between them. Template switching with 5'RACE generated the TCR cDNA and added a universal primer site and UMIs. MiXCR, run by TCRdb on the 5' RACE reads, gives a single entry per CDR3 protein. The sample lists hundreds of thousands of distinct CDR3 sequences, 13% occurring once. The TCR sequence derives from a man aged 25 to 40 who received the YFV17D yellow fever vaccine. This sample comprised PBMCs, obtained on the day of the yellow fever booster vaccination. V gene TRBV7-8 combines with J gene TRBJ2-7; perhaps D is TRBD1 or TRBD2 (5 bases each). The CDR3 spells CASSLAGPFYEQYF. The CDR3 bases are TGTGCCAGCAGCTTAGCGGGACCCTTCTACGAGCAGTACTTC. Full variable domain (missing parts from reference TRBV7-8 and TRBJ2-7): GAGVSQSPRYKVAKRGQDVALRCDPISGHVSLFWYQQALGQGPEFLTYFQNEAQLDKSGLPSDRFFAERPEGSVSTLKIQRTQQEDSAVYLCASSLAGPFYEQYFGPGTRLTVT.